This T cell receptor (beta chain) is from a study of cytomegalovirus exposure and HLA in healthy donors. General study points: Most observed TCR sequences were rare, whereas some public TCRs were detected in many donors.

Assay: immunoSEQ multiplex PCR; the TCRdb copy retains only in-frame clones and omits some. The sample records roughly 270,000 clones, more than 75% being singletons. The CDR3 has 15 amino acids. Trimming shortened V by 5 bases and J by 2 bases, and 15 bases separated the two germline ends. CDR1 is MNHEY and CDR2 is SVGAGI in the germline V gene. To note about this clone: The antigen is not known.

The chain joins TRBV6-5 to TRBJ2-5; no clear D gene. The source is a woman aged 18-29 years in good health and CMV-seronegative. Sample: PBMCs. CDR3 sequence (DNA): TGTGCCAGCAGTGCACTTGGTAGGCGGCAAGAGACCCAGTACTTC. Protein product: CASSALGRRQETQYF.